This TCR beta chain comes out of a study of blood T cells in healthy people across ages. This clonotype showed up just a few times. As yet, its antigen is unknown. The V gene's germline CDR1 is LGHDT and CDR2 YNNKEL (reference sequence). CDR3 length equals 15 residues. With 0 bases clipped from V and 14 bases from J, the junction kept 13 bases outside the gene matches. Every sample had a minimum of 6 million PBMCs isolated. A second PCR, run for 7 to 11 cycles, used a sample-barcoded 5' primer plus a J-beta primer mix. TCRdb called the 5' RACE reads again in MiXCR, with one record for every CDR3 protein. The sample has more than 700,000 distinct CDR3 sequences, 53% seen once. Study conclusions and caveats: When set beside aged donors, long-lived donors presented more naive CD4+ cells and higher diversity. Samples with more naive T cells showed higher observed beta diversity.

This clonotype was sampled from a man older than 75 in good health. The genes are TRBV3-1 and TRBJ2-3; 8 bases align to TRBD2. Source material: blood. For the CDR3, the DNA is TGTGCCAGCAGCCAAGATGGGACTAGGAACAGATACGCGTATTTT. This encodes CASSQDGTRNRYAYF.